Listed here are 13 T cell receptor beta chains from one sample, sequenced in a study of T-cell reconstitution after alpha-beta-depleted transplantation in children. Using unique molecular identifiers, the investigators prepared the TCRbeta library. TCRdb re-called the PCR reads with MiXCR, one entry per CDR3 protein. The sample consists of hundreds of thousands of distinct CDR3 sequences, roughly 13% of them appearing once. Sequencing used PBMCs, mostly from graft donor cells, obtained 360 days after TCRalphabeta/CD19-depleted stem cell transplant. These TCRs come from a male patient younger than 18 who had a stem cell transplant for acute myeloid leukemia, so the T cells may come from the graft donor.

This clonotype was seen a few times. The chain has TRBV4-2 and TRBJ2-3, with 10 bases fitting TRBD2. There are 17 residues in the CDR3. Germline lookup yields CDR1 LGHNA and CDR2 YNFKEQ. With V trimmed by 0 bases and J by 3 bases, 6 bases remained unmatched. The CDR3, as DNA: TGTGCCAGCAGCCAAGATACAGCGGGAGGGGAGACAGATACGCAGTATTTT. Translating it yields CASSQDTAGGETDTQYF.

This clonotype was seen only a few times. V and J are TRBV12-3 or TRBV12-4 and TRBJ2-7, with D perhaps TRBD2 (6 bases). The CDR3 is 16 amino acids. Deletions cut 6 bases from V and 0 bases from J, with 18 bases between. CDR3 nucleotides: TGTGCCAGCAGCGGACCTACTAGCTATAGCTCCTACGAGCAGTACTTC. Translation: CASSGPTSYSSYEQYF.

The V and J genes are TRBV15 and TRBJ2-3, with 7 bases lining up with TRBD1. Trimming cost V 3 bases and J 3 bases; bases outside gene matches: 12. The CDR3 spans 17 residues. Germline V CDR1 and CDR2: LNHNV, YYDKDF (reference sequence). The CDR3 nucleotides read TGTGCCACCAGCAGGGACGGACAGGCCCTCGCAACAGATACGCAGTATTTT. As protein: CATSRDGQALATDTQYF.

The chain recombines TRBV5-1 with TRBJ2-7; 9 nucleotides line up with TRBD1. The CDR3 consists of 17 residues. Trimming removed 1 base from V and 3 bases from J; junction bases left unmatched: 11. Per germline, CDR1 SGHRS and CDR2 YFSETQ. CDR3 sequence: CASSLTPWTGEFYEQYF. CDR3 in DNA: TGCGCCAGCAGCTTGACACCTTGGACAGGGGAATTCTACGAGCAGTACTTC. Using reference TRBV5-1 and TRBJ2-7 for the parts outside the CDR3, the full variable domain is KAGVTQTPRYLIKTRGQQVTLSCSPISGHRSVSWYQQTPGQGLQFLFEYFSETQRNKGNFPGRFSGRQFSNSRSEMNVSTLELGDSALYLCASSLTPWTGEFYEQYFGPGTRLTVT.

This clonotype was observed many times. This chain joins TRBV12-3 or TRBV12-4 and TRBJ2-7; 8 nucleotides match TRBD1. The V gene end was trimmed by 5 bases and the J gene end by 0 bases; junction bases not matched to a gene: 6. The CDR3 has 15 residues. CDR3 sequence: CASSPQTGVSYEQYF. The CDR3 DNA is TGTGCCAGCAGTCCTCAGACAGGGGTCTCCTACGAGCAGTACTTC.

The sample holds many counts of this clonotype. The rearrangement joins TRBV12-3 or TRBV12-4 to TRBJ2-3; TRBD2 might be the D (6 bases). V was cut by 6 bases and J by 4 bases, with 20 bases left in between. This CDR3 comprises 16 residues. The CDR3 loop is CASSRLASGVPDTQYF. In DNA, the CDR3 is TGTGCCAGCAGCCGCCTAGCGAGCGGCGTACCAGATACGCAGTATTTT.

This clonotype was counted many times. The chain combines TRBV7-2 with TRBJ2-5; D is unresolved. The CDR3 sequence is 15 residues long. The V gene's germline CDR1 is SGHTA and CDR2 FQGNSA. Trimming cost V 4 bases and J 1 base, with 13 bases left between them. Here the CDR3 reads CASSSQPGPQETQYF. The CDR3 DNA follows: TGTGCCAGCAGCTCCCAACCTGGGCCCCAAGAGACCCAGTACTTC.

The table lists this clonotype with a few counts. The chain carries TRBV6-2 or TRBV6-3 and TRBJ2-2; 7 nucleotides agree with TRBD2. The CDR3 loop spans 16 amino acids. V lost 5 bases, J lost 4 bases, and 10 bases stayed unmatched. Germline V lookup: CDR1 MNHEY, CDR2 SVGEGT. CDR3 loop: CASSRTSVGGTGELFF. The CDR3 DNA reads TGTGCCAGCAGTCGTACTAGCGTCGGAGGCACCGGGGAGCTGTTTTTT.

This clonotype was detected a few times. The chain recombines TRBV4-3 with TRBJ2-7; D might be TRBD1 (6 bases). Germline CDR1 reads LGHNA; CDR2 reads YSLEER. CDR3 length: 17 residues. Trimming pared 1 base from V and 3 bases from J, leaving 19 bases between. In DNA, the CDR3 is TGCGCCAGCAGCCAAGGGGTCACAGGGCCCTTCTTCTACGAGCAGTACTTC. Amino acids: CASSQGVTGPFFYEQYF.

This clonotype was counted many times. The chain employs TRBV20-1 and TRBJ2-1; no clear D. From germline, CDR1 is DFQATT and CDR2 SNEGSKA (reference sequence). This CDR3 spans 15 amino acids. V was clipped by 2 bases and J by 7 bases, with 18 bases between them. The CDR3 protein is CSARRPIWDGNEQFF. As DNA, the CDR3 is TGCAGTGCTAGACGCCCTATATGGGATGGGAATGAGCAGTTCTTC.

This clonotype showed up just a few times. CDR3 loop: CASSLRGQGADEQYF. CDR3 sequence (DNA): TGTGCCAGCAGTTTAAGGGGACAGGGGGCAGACGAGCAGTACTTC. The V gene is TRBV12-3 or TRBV12-4, the J gene TRBJ2-7; 12 bases line up with TRBD1. This CDR3 is built from 15 residues. V lost 2 bases and J lost 5; bases outside the gene matches: 4.

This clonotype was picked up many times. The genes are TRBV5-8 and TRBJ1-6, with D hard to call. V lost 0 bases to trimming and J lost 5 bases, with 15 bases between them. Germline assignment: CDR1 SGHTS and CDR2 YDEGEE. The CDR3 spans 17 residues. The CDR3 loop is CASSLGPYLSDNSPLHF. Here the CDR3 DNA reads TGTGCCAGCAGCTTGGGCCCCTACCTATCCGATAATTCACCCCTCCACTTT.

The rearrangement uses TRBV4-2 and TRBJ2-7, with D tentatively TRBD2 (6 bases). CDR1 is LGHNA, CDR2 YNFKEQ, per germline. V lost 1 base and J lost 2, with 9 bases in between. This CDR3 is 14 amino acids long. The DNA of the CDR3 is TGTGCCAGCAGCCAAGGGGAGGAGGCCTACGAGCAGTACTTC. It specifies CASSQGEEAYEQYF.